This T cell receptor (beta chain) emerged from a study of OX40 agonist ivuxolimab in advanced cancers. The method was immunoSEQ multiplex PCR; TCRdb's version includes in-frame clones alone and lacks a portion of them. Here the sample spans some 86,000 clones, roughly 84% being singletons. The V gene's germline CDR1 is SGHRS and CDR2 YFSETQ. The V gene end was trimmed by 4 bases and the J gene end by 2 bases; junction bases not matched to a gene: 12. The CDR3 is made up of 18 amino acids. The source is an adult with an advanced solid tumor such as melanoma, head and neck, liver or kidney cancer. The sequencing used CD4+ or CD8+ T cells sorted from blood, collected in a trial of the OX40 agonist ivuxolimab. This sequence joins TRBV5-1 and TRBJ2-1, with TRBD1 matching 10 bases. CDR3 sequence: CASSPWRPGTGAYNEQFF. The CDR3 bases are TGCGCCAGCAGCCCGTGGAGGCCCGGGACAGGGGCCTACAATGAGCAGTTCTTC.